The 8 T cell receptor beta chains below all came from one sample that was sequenced in a study of glioma-infiltrating T cells. Using RNA template, CDR3s of TCR alpha and beta were amplified with iRepertoire arm-PCR. MiXCR, run by TCRdb on the multiplex PCR reads, gives a single entry per CDR3 protein. The table has 300,000 to 450,000 distinct CDR3 sequences, 41% seen once. The specimen was glioma tissue, nonneoplastic brain tissue, or PBMCs (not recorded which). All receptors come from a human donor with low-grade glioma or glioblastoma, undergoing nonglioma brain surgery, or in good health (not recorded which).

This clonotype was found a few times. The chain uses TRBV10-3 and TRBJ1-2; a possible D gene is TRBD1 (5 bases). CDR3 length equals 12 residues. Trimming stripped 4 bases from V and 4 bases from J, with 7 bases between. Germline CDR1 ENHRY, CDR2 SYGVKD. The CDR3 loop is CAISVQGYGYTF. The CDR3 nucleotides are TGTGCCATCAGTGTTCAGGGCTATGGCTACACCTTC.

This chain's CDR3 is CASGSLGPSETQYF. CDR3 DNA: TGTGCCAGCGGCTCATTAGGACCCTCAGAGACCCAGTACTTC. This chain uses TRBV7-2 with TRBJ2-5; D ambiguous. The germline CDR1 and CDR2 sequences are SGHTA and FQGNSA. This CDR3 is built from 14 residues. V was pared by 8 bases and J by 4 bases, with 17 bases between. Drawing the rest from reference TRBV7-2 and TRBJ2-5, the complete variable domain is GAGVSQSPSNKVTEKGKDVELRCDPISGHTALYWYRQSLGQGLEFLIYFQGNSAPDKSGLPSDRFSAERTGGSVSTLTIQRTQQEDSAVYLCASGSLGPSETQYFGPGTRLLVL.

About this clonotype: A read error may produce the germline difference seen at one junction end. The chain has TRBV7-6 and TRBJ2-7; no clear D. Germline CDR1 is SGHVS and CDR2 is FNYEAQ. The CDR3 consists of 16 residues. As DNA, the CDR3 is TGTGCCAGCAGCTCCGGGTTTTCCCTGAACTCCTACAAGCAGTACTTC. Its translation is CASSSGFSLNSYKQYF. The full variable domain, its missing parts supplied by reference TRBV7-6 and TRBJ2-7, is GAGVSQSPRYKVTKRGQDVALRCDPISGHVSLYWYRQALGQGPEFLTYFNYEAQQDKSGLPNDRFSAERPEGSISTLTIQRTEQRDSAMYRCASSSGFSLNSYKQYFGPGTRLTVT.

This clonotype was picked up one time. At one of its ends the junction is not consistent with the germline gene, which may arise from a read error. The chain employs TRBV28 and TRBJ2-3, with D perhaps matching TRBD1 (5 bases). Germline V CDR1 and CDR2: MDHEN, SYDVKM. The CDR3 has 17 residues. This chain's CDR3 is CASSGSGLGPHTDTLYF. The DNA for the CDR3 is TGTGCCAGCAGTGGTTCAGGGTTGGGTCCTCACACAGATACGCTGTATTTT.

The CDR3 region is CASSPRDSGYYGYTF. CDR3 DNA sequence: TGTGCCAGCTCACCCCGGGACAGTGGCTACTATGGCTACACCTTC. The V call is TRBV18, the J call TRBJ1-2; TRBD1 agrees at 7 bases. Germline V CDR1 and CDR2: KGHSH, LQKENI. Trimming removed 3 bases from V and 3 bases from J; junction bases left unmatched: 7. The CDR3 runs to 15 residues. The full variable domain, in which reference TRBV18 and TRBJ1-2 provide the parts outside the CDR3, is NAGVMQNPRHLVRRRGQEARLRCSPMKGHSHVYWYRQLPEEGLKFMVYLQKENIIDESGMPKERFSAEFPKEGPSILRIQQVVRGDSAAYFCASSPRDSGYYGYTFGSGTRLTVV.

Comment on this clonotype: Just one base apart from a much larger clone, this may be a read error. The genes are TRBV7-9 and TRBJ1-2; D unclear. The CDR3 length is 14 residues. The germline V gene has CDR1 SEHNR and CDR2 FQNEAQ (reference sequence). CDR3 sequence reads: CASSFGRRYYGYAF. In DNA, the CDR3 is TGTGCCAGCAGCTTTGGCAGGCGCTACTATGGCTACGCCTTC.

To note about this clonotype: It may be a read error: a sequence one base away is much more abundant. This chain connects TRBV6-6 to TRBJ1-5; D not resolved. The CDR3 has 13 residues. V was shortened by 9 bases and J by 7 bases, with 16 bases between the two germline ends. The germline V gene has CDR1 MNHNY and CDR2 SVGAGI (reference sequence). For the CDR3, the DNA is TGTGCCAGAAGGTGGACCGGAGGACAGCCCCAGCATTTT. It translates to CARRWTGGQPQHF.

This clonotype was found many times. The chain has TRBV7-2 and TRBJ1-4; TRBD1 agrees at 7 bases. This CDR3 region has 14 residues. In germline, CDR1 is SGHTA, CDR2 FQGNSA. Trimming took 5 bases from V and 7 from J; bases not matched to a gene: 7. This CDR3 reads CASSDRVRGEKLFF. The CDR3 DNA reads TGTGCCAGCAGCGACAGGGTCAGGGGTGAAAAACTGTTTTTT.